The next 29 T cell receptor beta chains were all read from a single sample in a study of response to subunit inactivated influenza vaccine. A single record per CDR3 protein comes from TCRdb applying MiXCR to the RT-PCR reads. Among roughly 760,000 distinct CDR3 sequences, approximately 21% were seen once, and the ten largest hold roughly 10%. The source was PBMCs from blood, collected roughly 5 days after vaccination. These receptors were obtained from a middle-aged man who received an inactivated influenza vaccine.

The chain carries TRBV16 and TRBJ1-2; no definite D call. Trimming took 4 bases from V and 4 from J, leaving 16 bases between them. The CDR3 has 15 amino acids. In germline, CDR1 is KGHSY, CDR2 FQNENV. CDR3 nucleotides: TGTGCCAGCAGCCCGAGGCCTCACCGATCCTATGGCTACACCTTC. Amino acid sequence: CASSPRPHRSYGYTF.

This sequence joins TRBV6-1 and TRBJ1-5; TRBD1 agrees at 7 bases. The V gene's germline CDR1 is MNHNS and CDR2 SASEGT. Unmatched junction bases numbered 9, after V lost 5 bases and J lost 2 bases. The CDR3 is 16 residues long. The CDR3 region has the DNA TGTGCCAGCAGTCCTACAGGGGTCGGGCGCAATCAGCCCCAGCATTTT. Its translation is CASSPTGVGRNQPQHF.

The chain couples TRBV29-1 to TRBJ2-5; 10 nucleotides line up with TRBD2. The CDR3 is 19 residues long. V trimming: 7 bases; J trimming: 0 bases; junction bases outside the gene matches: 20. The germline V gene encodes CDR1 SQVTM and CDR2 ANQGSEA. The CDR3 loop reads CSADTVPASGGRYQETQYF. The CDR3 bases are TGCAGCGCCGATACCGTTCCGGCTAGCGGGGGCCGGTACCAAGAGACCCAGTACTTC.

In this sample, this clonotype turned up a few times. The rearrangement uses TRBV3-1 and TRBJ2-1; 11 bases align to TRBD2. From germline, CDR1 is LGHDT and CDR2 YNNKEL (reference sequence). Trimming took 3 bases from V and 4 from J; bases not matched to a gene: 5. The CDR3 has 16 residues. The CDR3 DNA is TGTGCCAGCAGCCATCCGGGACTAGCGGCTTACAATGAGCAGTTCTTC. Its translation: CASSHPGLAAYNEQFF.

This clonotype was picked up a small number of times. V and J are TRBV6-1 and TRBJ2-1, with 16 bases that match TRBD2. Losses at the gene ends were 6 bases for V and 3 bases for J; bases not matched to a gene: 8. Germline V gene data show CDR1 as MNHNS and CDR2 as SASEGT. The CDR3 is 18 amino acids. The CDR3 spells CASRLGLAGGGSYNEQFF. The CDR3 DNA is TGTGCCAGCAGGTTGGGACTAGCGGGAGGGGGGAGCTACAATGAGCAGTTCTTC.

The chain has TRBV28 and TRBJ2-5, with no clear D. The CDR3 is 19 amino acids. Trimming cost V 3 bases and J 2 bases, with 25 bases left between them. From germline, CDR1 is MDHEN and CDR2 SYDVKM. CDR3 sequence: CASSFIPQVKPPFQETQYF. The CDR3 bases are TGTGCCAGCAGTTTCATCCCCCAGGTTAAACCCCCCTTTCAAGAGACCCAGTACTTC. Looking up the rest from reference TRBV28 and TRBJ2-5 gives the full variable domain: DVKVTQSSRYLVKRTGEKVFLECVQDMDHENMFWYRQDPGLGLRLIYFSYDVKMKEKGDIPEGYSVSREKKERFSLILESASTNQTSMYLCASSFIPQVKPPFQETQYFGPGTRLLVL.

This chain joins TRBV20-1 and TRBJ2-2; 9 nucleotides line up with TRBD2. The CDR3 contains 17 residues. V shed 0 bases and J 4 bases; nucleotides not matched to a gene: 9. In germline, CDR1 is DFQATT, CDR2 SNEGSKA (reference sequence). The CDR3 region is CSARDLGTSLVTGELFF. As DNA, the CDR3 is TGCAGTGCTAGAGATCTTGGGACTAGCCTCGTCACCGGGGAGCTGTTTTTT.

The table lists this clonotype with a few counts. This sequence joins TRBV20-1 and TRBJ1-5, with 7 nucleotides matching TRBD1. Germline CDR1 reads DFQATT; CDR2 reads SNEGSKA (reference sequence). Trimming removed 6 bases from V and 7 bases from J; junction bases left unmatched: 15. The CDR3 extends over 15 amino acids. The CDR3 DNA follows: TGCAGTGCAAGCCAGGGGAGGGGGCTTATGCAGCCCCAGCATTTT. Amino acid sequence: CSASQGRGLMQPQHF.

This clonotype occurred many times. The gene calls are TRBV27 and TRBJ1-6; the D is unclear. Germline CDR1 is MNHEY and CDR2 is SMNVEV (reference sequence). V was pared by 6 bases and J by 0 bases, with 9 bases between. The CDR3 totals 15 residues. The CDR3 coding sequence is TGTGCCAGCAGCTATCGGAGCTCCTATAATTCACCCCTCCACTTT. It yields the protein CASSYRSSYNSPLHF.

The chain couples TRBV5-1 to TRBJ2-1; 14 bases agree with TRBD2. CDR3 length: 15 residues. The germline V gene encodes CDR1 SGHRS and CDR2 YFSETQ. After removal of 4 bases from V and 10 bases from J, the junction contained 7 bases not matched to a gene. CDR3 coding DNA: TGCGCCAGCAGCCCGGGGACTAGCGGGAGCTTCGAGCAGTTCTTC. Its protein product is CASSPGTSGSFEQFF.

Regarding this clonotype: One end of the junction varies from germline; a read error may be responsible. The chain combines TRBV5-1 with TRBJ2-5; 9 bases map to TRBD1. This CDR3 is 12 amino acids long. CDR1 is SGHRS and CDR2 is YFSETQ in the germline V gene. DNA of the CDR3: TGCGCCAGCAGCTTGGATGGGGGGACAGGGAACTTC. Translating it yields CASSLDGGTGNF.

As concerns this clonotype: At one boundary the junction diverges from the germline segment, which might be a read error. The chain has TRBV29-1 and TRBJ1-2; no reliable D call. The germline CDR1 and CDR2 sequences are SQVTM and ANQGSEA. This CDR3 has 15 amino acids. CDR3 protein: CSVLGSRPGGYGYAF. CDR3 DNA: TGCAGCGTCCTGGGGAGCCGTCCTGGCGGCTATGGCTACGCCTTC. Variable domain in full (rest from reference TRBV29-1 and TRBJ1-2): SAVISQKPSRDICQRGTSLTIQCQVDSQVTMMFWYRQQPGQSLTLIATANQGSEATYESGFVIDKFPISRPNLTFSTLTVSNMSPEDSSIYLCSVLGSRPGGYGYAFGSGTRLTVV.

The chain couples TRBV3-1 to TRBJ1-6, with a weak D call TRBD1 (6 bases). Between the trimmed V and J ends, which lost 7 bases and 8 bases, there was a span of 21 bases. CDR1 and CDR2 (germline): LGHDT, YNNKEL (reference sequence). CDR3 length: 16 residues. CDR3 bases: TGTGCCAGCACCTCGGGGGGGGCGCGTTTGGATTCACCCCTCCACTTT. Protein: CASTSGGARLDSPLHF.

This clonotype has ten or more counts. This chain connects TRBV29-1 to TRBJ2-1; the match to TRBD2 covers 7 bases. After removal of 4 bases from V and 7 bases from J, the junction contained 10 bases not matched to a gene. This CDR3 has 14 amino acids. In germline, CDR1 is SQVTM, CDR2 ANQGSEA. CDR3 in amino acids: CSVVPGTTGNEQFF. In DNA form, the CDR3 reads TGCAGCGTTGTTCCCGGGACTACCGGAAATGAGCAGTTCTTC.

V usage is TRBV25-1 and J usage is TRBJ2-4; 7 bases are a match to TRBD1. This CDR3 has 16 amino acids. The germline gives CDR1 MGHDK, CDR2 SYGVNS. Losses at the gene ends were 4 bases for V and 2 bases for J; bases not matched to a gene: 8. The CDR3 sequence is CASSGQGYTSKNIQYF. CDR3 DNA sequence: TGTGCCAGCAGTGGACAGGGCTACACGTCCAAAAACATTCAGTACTTC.

This clonotype was seen many times. The rearrangement uses TRBV4-2 and TRBJ2-7, with TRBD1 matching over 12 bases. This CDR3 is built from 15 residues. The V gene's germline CDR1 is LGHNA and CDR2 YNFKEQ. Trimming cost V 0 bases and J 7 bases; bases outside gene matches: 4. The CDR3 here is CASSQEGQGAREQYF. The CDR3 DNA is TGTGCCAGCAGCCAAGAGGGACAGGGGGCAAGGGAGCAGTACTTC.

V and J are TRBV28 and TRBJ2-3; TRBD2 aligns across 9 bases. Per the germline V gene, CDR1 is MDHEN and CDR2 is SYDVKM. The CDR3 runs 11 residues. J was trimmed by 15 bases and V by 5 bases; bases with no gene match: 6. The DNA of the CDR3 is TGTGCCAGCAGTAGACTAGCGGACTGTTATTTT. Protein product: CASSRLADCYF. Based on the CDR3 plus reference TRBV28 and TRBJ2-3, the full variable domain is DVKVTQSSRYLVKRTGEKVFLECVQDMDHENMFWYRQDPGLGLRLIYFSYDVKMKEKGDIPEGYSVSREKKERFSLILESASTNQTSMYLCASSRLADCYFGPGTRLTVL.

This chain connects TRBV20-1 to TRBJ2-1; D may be TRBD1 (6 bases). Between the trimmed V and J ends, which lost 0 bases and 5 bases, there was a span of 11 bases. The V gene's germline CDR1 is DFQATT and CDR2 SNEGSKA (reference sequence). This CDR3 has 14 residues. The CDR3 protein is CSARDYRANNEQFF. CDR3 DNA: TGCAGTGCTAGAGATTACAGGGCCAACAATGAGCAGTTCTTC.

The gene calls are TRBV4-3 and TRBJ2-1; unclear D gene. This CDR3 contains 16 residues. Germline loops: CDR1 LGHNA, CDR2 YSLEER. The V gene lost 3 bases and the J gene lost 0 bases, with 12 bases spanning the gap. CDR3: CASSHGTSASYNEQFF. The CDR3, as DNA: TGCGCCAGCAGCCACGGAACCTCCGCCTCCTACAATGAGCAGTTCTTC.

This sequence joins TRBV24-1 and TRBJ2-7; TRBD1 matches at 10 bases. The CDR3 spans 16 residues. Trimming at V came to 0 bases and at J to 3 bases, leaving 4 bases not matched to a gene. The germline V gene encodes CDR1 KGHDR and CDR2 SFDVKD. CDR3: CATSDLVRDRGYEQYF. The CDR3 DNA is TGTGCCACCAGTGATTTGGTCAGGGACAGGGGCTACGAGCAGTACTTC.

The genes are TRBV20-1 and TRBJ1-6; D remains unclear. Germline-derived CDR1 and CDR2 are DFQATT and SNEGSKA (reference sequence). Trimming took 0 bases from V and 6 from J, leaving 9 bases between them. This CDR3 is built from 14 residues. The CDR3: CSARDTSFNSPLHF. Written as DNA, the CDR3 is TGCAGTGCTAGAGATACCAGTTTTAATTCACCCCTCCACTTT.

The chain recombines TRBV4-2 with TRBJ2-5, with 10 bases lining up with TRBD2. Germline CDR1 and CDR2: LGHNA and YNFKEQ. The CDR3 loop spans 16 amino acids. With V trimmed by 5 bases and J by 5 bases, 11 bases remained unmatched. The CDR3 DNA reads TGTGCCAGCAGCGGATTGGAACTAGCGGGAATCGAGACCCAGTACTTC. Its protein is CASSGLELAGIETQYF.

This clonotype showed up just a few times. The V and J genes are TRBV28 and TRBJ2-5; perhaps TRBD2 as D (6 bases). V lost 6 bases and J lost 1, with 12 bases in between. Germline CDR1 MDHEN, CDR2 SYDVKM. The CDR3 is 14 residues long. The CDR3 region has the DNA TGTGCCAGCAGCAAAAAGCGGGTCCAAGAGACCCAGTACTTC. Amino acids: CASSKKRVQETQYF.

This clonotype was detected only once. The chain uses TRBV11-2 and TRBJ1-5, with D hard to call. The CDR3 covers 11 residues. The germline CDR1 and CDR2 sequences are SGHAT and FQNNGV. Trimming removed 7 bases at V and 5 bases at J, with 6 bases between. For the CDR3, the DNA is TGTGCCAGCACTCCATATCAGCCCCAGCATTTT. Amino acids: CASTPYQPQHF.

The chain carries TRBV29-1 and TRBJ2-5; D is ambiguous. The CDR3 extends over 12 amino acids. Trimming took off 4 bases at V and 2 bases at J, with 8 bases between the two ends. Germline loops: CDR1 SQVTM, CDR2 ANQGSEA. CDR3 sequence (DNA): TGCAGCGTTGGAACGACTCAAGAGACCCAGTACTTC. Amino acids: CSVGTTQETQYF.

The chain recombines TRBV7-9 with TRBJ2-6; D possibly corresponds to TRBD1 (6 bases). The CDR3 is 17 residues long. With 6 bases removed from V and 2 bases from J, the gap between germline ends came to 17 bases. CDR1 is SEHNR and CDR2 is FQNEAQ in the germline V gene (reference sequence). The CDR3 sequence: CASRPPPRQAGANVLTF. The CDR3 nucleotides read TGTGCCAGCAGGCCACCCCCGAGACAGGCTGGGGCCAACGTCCTGACTTTC.

The rearrangement joins TRBV7-8 to TRBJ2-7, with D possibly TRBD1 on 6 matching bases. V lost 5 bases and J lost 7, with 18 bases in between. The CDR3 is 14 amino acids. Germline values: CDR1 SGHVS, CDR2 FQNEAQ. CDR3 nucleotide sequence: TGTGCCAGCAGCGCCGTACAGGGAGTGGGAGAGCAGTACTTC. The encoded protein is CASSAVQGVGEQYF.

The V call is TRBV6-2 or TRBV6-3, the J call TRBJ2-1; TRBD1 matches 8 bases. The CDR3 is 12 residues long. Germline trimming cut 7 bases from V and 9 bases from J; bases unmatched to any gene: 5. Germline CDR1 is MNHEY and CDR2 is SVGEGT. The CDR3, as DNA: TGTGCCAGCACCAGGGGGCTCGGTGAGCAGTTCTTC. Its protein is CASTRGLGEQFF.

This clonotype was found many times. The genes are TRBV29-1 and TRBJ2-3, with 10 bases fitting TRBD2. The CDR3 runs to 15 residues. Germline V lookup: CDR1 SQVTM, CDR2 ANQGSEA. Losses at the gene ends were 2 bases for V and 1 base for J; bases not matched to a gene: 3. CDR3 protein: CSVERLAGGTDTQYF. In DNA, the CDR3 is TGCAGCGTTGAAAGGCTAGCGGGAGGCACAGATACGCAGTATTTT.